This T cell receptor beta chain was found in a study of shared clonotypes between healthy human individuals. Terminally differentiated effector memory CD45RA+ cells were excluded from the naive CD8 cells, which were CD45RO-negative and positively selected for CCR7. Notes on the study in general: As a rule, naive subsets had a larger estimated richness than memory subsets. Among donors, the sharing of clonotypes was expected to be influenced by sequencing depth.

Worth noting for this clone: What it recognizes is unknown.

Generated by immunoSEQ multiplex PCR, the TCRdb table keeps only in-frame clones and is missing some. The data show 2 million to 2.5 million clones, with about 94% seen just once and roughly 1% held by the top ten. The sequenced sample consisted of naive CD8+ T cells sorted from blood. This TCR was sampled from a man aged 18 to 30 in good health.

Written as DNA, the CDR3 is TGTGCCAGCAGTGAAGGGCCAGGGAGCTACGAGCAGTACTTC. It encodes CASSEGPGSYEQYF. The chain is built from TRBV25-1 and TRBJ2-7; the D call may be TRBD1 or TRBD2 (5 bases each). Trimming took 2 bases from V and 3 from J, leaving 11 bases between them. Germline CDR1 is MGHDK and CDR2 is SYGVNS. The CDR3 consists of 14 residues.